The source of this T cell receptor (beta chain) is a study of shared clonotypes between healthy human individuals. Overall study findings and caveats: The sharing of roughly 5% of naive CD4 clonotypes was seen across a handful of donors. It was only blood that was sampled, and tissue repertoires likely differ.

On this clone: Antigen unknown.

Genomic DNA belonging to each subset was distributed in equal measure over several immunoSEQ plates. TCRdb's copy holds only in-frame clones and misses some; the assay was immunoSEQ multiplex PCR. The data contain roughly 2.4 million clones, 95% of them singletons. Germline values: CDR1 SGHDN, CDR2 FVKESK. The CDR3 runs to 19 residues. Losses at the gene ends were 2 bases for V and 10 bases for J; bases not matched to a gene: 18. Specimen: naive CD4+ T cells sorted from blood. The subset denotes: CD45RA+ positively selected. This sequence was found in a man between 18 and 35 years old in good health. The rearrangement links TRBV14 to TRBJ1-6; 9 nucleotides match TRBD1. This chain's CDR3 is CASSQSNRGLNLGLSPLHF. The CDR3 nucleotides read TGTGCCAGCAGCCAAAGCAACAGGGGGCTTAATCTCGGTCTATCACCCCTCCACTTT.